This T cell receptor beta chain was observed in a study of blood T cell repertoires in COVID-19. Study-wide context: The samples span acute and convalescent COVID-19 from the United States, Italy and Spain.

Germline V lookup: CDR1 SGDLS, CDR2 YYNGEE. The CDR3 loop spans 16 amino acids. Trimming stripped 3 bases from V and 4 bases from J, with 19 bases between. Method: immunoSEQ multiplex PCR; TCRdb's copy keeps in-frame clones and lacks some. The sample has tens of thousands of clones, roughly 89% seen once; the top ten hold around 3%. This chain connects TRBV9 to TRBJ2-5; weak D call: TRBD2 (5 bases). The origin of this receptor is a man between 50 and 59 years old with active COVID-19. The material sequenced was peripheral blood. The CDR3 protein is CASSASESPRGETQYF. The CDR3 nucleotides are TGTGCCAGCAGCGCCTCAGAGTCCCCCCGGGGAGAGACCCAGTACTTC.